Presented here are 4 T cell receptor beta chains from one specimen sequenced in a study of beta chain features in type 1 diabetes (dated by TCRdb to 2016 to 2018). Receptors were amplified or captured by the immunoSEQ multiplex PCR assay. The entire amount of isolated RNA was reverse transcribed using the High Capacity cDNA Reverse Transcription Kit, so the sequenced TCRB transcripts were expressed ones. TCRdb retrieved this table from immuneACCESS and kept in-frame rearrangements only. Not all clones are present; in checked studies, unresolved V genes account for under half, and no reason is known for the remainder. The sample profile shows around 140,000 clones; over 9.5% of them were found once. The ten largest clones represent under 1.5% of the sample. Sequenced sample: naive CD4+ T cells from blood. The sample's cell subset or site label, decoded: true naive CD4+ T cells. Source of these receptors: a man aged 18 to 35 in good health.

This clone was recorded a few times. CDR3 protein: CASSARQGGETQYF. The DNA of the CDR3 is TGTGCCAGCAGTGCTCGACAGGGCGGGGAGACCCAGTACTTC. V usage is TRBV28 and J usage is TRBJ2-5; 7 nucleotides line up with TRBD1. Trimming cost V 5 bases and J 5 bases; bases outside gene matches: 8. Germline V gives CDR1 MDHEN, CDR2 SYDVKM. The CDR3 is 14 amino acids.

This clone turned up a few times. J is TRBJ2-5 and V is TRBV9; 11 positions agree with TRBD1. The end of the DNA aligns better with TRBJ2-7, so the J call may be wrong. Germline lookup yields CDR1 SGDLS and CDR2 YYNGEE. This CDR3 region has 16 residues. CDR3 coding DNA: TGTGCCAGCAGCCTAACGGGGACAGGGGGCTCCTACGAGCAGTACTTC. It is translated as CASSLTGTGGSYEQYF.

The chain combines TRBV5-1 with TRBJ2-2; 12 bases line up with TRBD1. After removal of 0 bases from V and 7 bases from J, the junction contained 7 bases not matched to a gene. The germline V gene encodes CDR1 SGHRS and CDR2 YFSETQ. The CDR3 length is 17 residues. CDR3 sequence (DNA): TGCGCCAGCAGCTTGGACCCGGGACAGGGGGCGAACGGGGAGCTGTTTTTT. Its translation: CASSLDPGQGANGELFF.

The chain employs TRBV4-3 and TRBJ2-7; 7 nucleotides align to TRBD1. With V trimmed by 0 bases and J by 5 bases, 13 bases remained unmatched. Germline CDR1 reads LGHNA; CDR2 reads YSLEER. The CDR3 contains 17 residues. The CDR3, as DNA: TGCGCCAGCAGCCAAGATCGTCGGCAGGGGGAAAAGGACGAGCAGTACTTC. Translating it yields CASSQDRRQGEKDEQYF.